Below are 14 T cell receptor beta chains sequenced from a single sample in a study of T cells in localized non-small cell lung cancer. Repertoires were generated with immunoSEQ multiplex PCR, while TCRdb's copy carries only in-frame clones and drops some. Found here are 53,000 or so clones, around 80% of them singletons; the top ten hold 17%. Specimen: peripheral blood mononuclear cells, collected before any cancer treatment. These receptors were taken from a man between 40 and 70 years old with stage III lung adenocarcinoma.

This chain links TRBV7-9 with TRBJ1-2; TRBD1 might be the D (6 bases). Looked up from germline, CDR1 is SEHNR and CDR2 is FQNEAQ (reference sequence). Trimming stripped 5 bases from V and 7 bases from J, with 17 bases between. The CDR3 consists of 14 residues. The CDR3 reads CASSQLTGTSGYTF. CDR3 nucleotide sequence: TGTGCCAGCAGCCAGCTAACAGGGACCAGTGGCTACACCTTC.

This clone was counted once. In DNA form, the CDR3 reads TGTGCCAGCGTTAACAGGCATGCCTTCTCCTACGAGCAGTACTTC. This gives the protein CASVNRHAFSYEQYF. The V and J genes are TRBV6-1 and TRBJ2-7, with D perhaps matching TRBD1 (5 bases). CDR3 length equals 15 residues. V was clipped by 8 bases and J by 0 bases, with 17 bases between them. The germline V gene has CDR1 MNHNS and CDR2 SASEGT.

The chain carries TRBV23-1 and TRBJ2-3; TRBD1 is a possible D gene (5 bases). TRBV23-1 is reported as an ORF; its role is uncertain. The CDR3 contains 17 residues. V was shortened by 2 bases and J by 0 bases, with 15 bases between the two germline ends. The DNA for the CDR3 is TGCGCCAGCAGTCAACCCGGACAAACGTCTAGCACAGATACGCAGTATTTT. Its translation: CASSQPGQTSSTDTQYF.

The chain is built from TRBV4-3 and TRBJ2-2; D unclear. The CDR3 length is 17 residues. The V and J ends lost 0 bases and 2 bases respectively, with 13 bases between them. Germline V gene lookup returns CDR1 LGHNA and CDR2 YSLEER. In nucleotides, the CDR3 is TGCGCCAGCAGCCAAGATGTTGTAGGGTCCAACACCGGGGAGCTGTTTTTT. This codes for CASSQDVVGSNTGELFF.

The chain couples TRBV9 to TRBJ2-3, with TRBD2 matching over 7 bases. Germline V gene lookup returns CDR1 SGDLS and CDR2 YYNGEE. This CDR3 comprises 17 residues. Losses at the gene ends were 3 bases for V and 1 base for J; bases not matched to a gene: 11. The CDR3 here is CASSEGLEQGGTDTQYF. In nucleotides, the CDR3 is TGTGCCAGCAGCGAAGGACTAGAGCAAGGAGGCACAGATACGCAGTATTTT. The whole variable domain, filled in from reference TRBV9 and TRBJ2-3, reads DSGVTQTPKHLITATGQRVTLRCSPRSGDLSVYWYQQSLDQGLQFLIQYYNGEERAKGNILERFSAQQFPDLHSELNLSSLELGDSALYFCASSEGLEQGGTDTQYFGPGTRLTVL.

The rearrangement links TRBV11-3 to TRBJ2-1; 13 positions agree with TRBD2. This CDR3 is built from 15 residues. With 5 bases clipped from V and 7 bases from J, the junction kept 5 bases outside the gene matches. Germline V lookup: CDR1 SGHNT, CDR2 YENEEA. CDR3 sequence reads: CASSPTSGRLNEQFF. DNA of the CDR3: TGTGCCAGCAGCCCGACTAGCGGGAGGTTAAATGAGCAGTTCTTC.

The sample holds one count of this clone. DNA for the CDR3: TGTGCCAGCAGCCAAGGCCAGGGGTCTAATTCACCCCTCCACTTT. It specifies CASSQGQGSNSPLHF. V gene TRBV4-2 combines with J gene TRBJ1-6; the D gene is possibly TRBD1 (6 bases). The germline V gene encodes CDR1 LGHNA and CDR2 YNFKEQ. The CDR3 covers 15 residues. V shed 1 base and J shed 6 bases, with 10 bases lying between them.

The chain is built from TRBV25-1 and TRBJ1-2, with 7 positions matching TRBD1. The V gene's germline CDR1 is MGHDK and CDR2 SYGVNS. The CDR3 totals 14 residues. After removal of 4 bases from V and 4 bases from J, the junction contained 6 bases not matched to a gene. Here the CDR3 DNA reads TGTGCCAGCAGTGCCCCGGGACAGATCTATGGCTACACCTTC. The encoded protein is CASSAPGQIYGYTF.

This sequence joins TRBV9 and TRBJ1-3, with 7 bases fitting TRBD1. The length of the CDR3 is 15 residues. CDR1 and CDR2 from the germline V gene are SGDLS and YYNGEE. Trimming at V came to 4 bases and at J to 0 bases, leaving 4 bases not matched to a gene. The CDR3 coding sequence is TGTGCCAGCAGCCCGGGACAGCACTCTGGAAACACCATATATTTT. The encoded protein is CASSPGQHSGNTIYF.

This sequence joins TRBV2 and TRBJ2-1; TRBD2 aligns across 9 bases. This CDR3 spans 16 amino acids. The germline gives CDR1 SNHLY, CDR2 FYNNEI. V was clipped by 4 bases and J by 8 bases; unmatched bases: 12. CDR3 DNA: TGTGCCAGCAGTGGGGCTAGCGGGAAAAGTATCGATGAGCAGTTCTTC. Protein sequence: CASSGASGKSIDEQFF.

V is TRBV5-6 and J is TRBJ2-7; D is unresolved. V lost 0 bases and J 0 bases, leaving 7 bases between the germline ends. The CDR3 is 14 amino acids. Germline-derived CDR1 and CDR2 are SGHDT and YYEEEE. The CDR3 region has the DNA TGTGCCAGCAGCTTGGGCATAAGCTCCTACGAGCAGTACTTC. It specifies CASSLGISSYEQYF.

V usage is TRBV5-1 and J usage is TRBJ2-2, with D unclear. Between the trimmed V and J ends, which lost 0 bases and 2 bases, there was a span of 5 bases. Germline V gene data show CDR1 as SGHRS and CDR2 as YFSETQ. The length of the CDR3 is 14 residues. CDR3 amino acids: CASSLGPNTGELFF. CDR3 nucleotide sequence: TGCGCCAGCAGCTTGGGACCCAACACCGGGGAGCTGTTTTTT.

This clone is a singleton in its sample. The chain has TRBV9 and TRBJ1-1; D ambiguous. This CDR3 is 12 amino acids long. Germline-derived CDR1 and CDR2 are SGDLS and YYNGEE. V was trimmed by 3 bases and J by 8 bases, leaving 11 bases between them. CDR3 amino acids: CASSALTAEAFF. As DNA, the CDR3 is TGTGCCAGCAGCGCGTTGACGGCCGAAGCTTTCTTT.

The chain joins TRBV7-9 to TRBJ2-1; a possible D gene is TRBD1 (5 bases). Per germline, CDR1 SEHNR and CDR2 FQNEAQ (reference sequence). Trimming shortened V by 2 bases and J by 1 base, and 9 bases separated the two germline ends. The CDR3 totals 15 residues. DNA of the CDR3: TGTGCCAGCAGCTTAAGGGGCGCTTCCTACAATGAGCAGTTCTTC. It yields the protein CASSLRGASYNEQFF.